At least ten counts were recorded for the clone carrying this TCR beta chain. These data are taken from a study of breast tumors, draining lymph nodes, adjacent tissues. The lymph nodes were axillary draining lymph nodes from breast cancer patients. TCRdb recomputed calls from the multiplex PCR reads with MiXCR, one row per CDR3 protein. This table holds about 230,000 distinct CDR3 sequences, about 34% found once. The CDR3 has 14 residues. V dropped 4 bases and J dropped 2 bases, with 13 bases sitting between them. Germline V CDR1 and CDR2: SGHRS, YFSETQ. The chain recombines TRBV5-1 with TRBJ2-7, with D unresolved. The specimen was axillary lymph node tissue. The sequence was obtained from a female donor with breast cancer. Some clones in this sample may be carry-over from other donors' samples. In nucleotides, the CDR3 is TGCGCCAGCAGCGTACGACGGGCCCCCTACGAGCAGTACTTC. Its translation: CASSVRRAPYEQYF.